One and the same sample provided the 8 T cell receptor beta chains below, sequenced in a study of cytomegalovirus exposure and HLA in healthy donors. Primers included in the PCR were 60 Vbeta and 13 Jbeta primers. TCRdb's table, derived via immunoSEQ multiplex PCR, lists solely in-frame clones and lacks some. The table records about 190,000 clones, roughly four fifths of them present only once. The sequenced sample consisted of PBMCs. These receptors were collected from a woman in her 30s in good health and CMV-seropositive.

J is TRBJ1-6 and V is TRBV28; no clear D. The V gene's germline CDR1 is MDHEN and CDR2 SYDVKM. Trimming pared 5 bases from V and 9 bases from J, leaving 5 bases between. The CDR3 runs 11 residues. Here the CDR3 DNA reads TGTGCCAGCAGTCGAGGTTCACCCCTCCACTTT. This gives the protein CASSRGSPLHF.

The chain has TRBV2 and TRBJ2-5, with TRBD2 matching 13 bases. V gave up 6 bases and J gave up 5 bases; unmatched junction bases: 6. Germline loops: CDR1 SNHLY, CDR2 FYNNEI. This CDR3 spans 15 amino acids. CDR3 protein: CASSGLAGVGETQYF. The CDR3 coding sequence is TGTGCCAGCAGCGGACTAGCGGGAGTTGGGGAGACCCAGTACTTC.

CDR3 residues: CASSSRQLTEAFF. The CDR3 region has the DNA TGTGCCAGCAGCTCTAGACAGCTCACTGAAGCTTTCTTT. The genes are TRBV7-2 and TRBJ1-1, with a weak D call TRBD1 (5 bases). Germline V gives CDR1 SGHTA, CDR2 FQGNSA. The CDR3 is 13 amino acids. The V and J ends lost 4 bases and 4 bases respectively, with 10 bases between them.

The chain employs TRBV29-1 and TRBJ2-7; 9 nucleotides line up with TRBD1. Germline CDR1 SQVTM, CDR2 ANQGSEA. The CDR3 has 14 amino acids. The V gene end was trimmed by 5 bases and the J gene end by 2 bases; junction bases not matched to a gene: 7. The CDR3 region is CSVYTGGGTYEQYF. DNA of the CDR3: TGCAGCGTTTACACAGGGGGCGGGACCTACGAGCAGTACTTC.

The chain recombines TRBV19 with TRBJ1-1, with D possibly being TRBD1 (5 bases). This CDR3 contains 13 residues. The germline V gene encodes CDR1 LNHDA and CDR2 SQIVND (reference sequence). V gave up 5 bases and J gave up 0 bases, with 7 bases separating them. This CDR3 reads CASSWGMNTEAFF. CDR3 coding DNA: TGTGCCAGTAGTTGGGGCATGAACACTGAAGCTTTCTTT.

The rearrangement uses TRBV11-2 and TRBJ2-5; 10 nucleotides match TRBD2. The germline V gene has CDR1 SGHAT and CDR2 FQNNGV. Trimming cost V 5 bases and J 4 bases; bases outside gene matches: 7. The CDR3 runs to 15 residues. The CDR3 sequence is CASSRPLAGVETQYF. DNA of the CDR3: TGTGCCAGCAGCCGCCCGCTAGCGGGGGTAGAGACCCAGTACTTC.

The chain uses TRBV28 and TRBJ1-3; 7 bases are shared with TRBD1. Germline V gene data show CDR1 as MDHEN and CDR2 as SYDVKM. CDR3 length: 15 amino acids. Trimming took 4 bases from V and 0 from J; bases not matched to a gene: 3. The CDR3, as DNA: TGTGCCAGCAGTTCGGGACAGCTCTCTGGAAACACCATATATTTT. It codes for CASSSGQLSGNTIYF.

The V gene is TRBV5-6, the J gene TRBJ2-1; 15 positions agree with TRBD2. The CDR3 is 16 amino acids. Per the germline V gene, CDR1 is SGHDT and CDR2 is YYEEEE. Trimming took 3 bases from V and 3 from J; bases not matched to a gene: 1. CDR3 loop: CASSWGLAGGYNEQFF. CDR3 DNA sequence: TGTGCCAGCAGCTGGGGACTAGCGGGAGGCTACAATGAGCAGTTCTTC.